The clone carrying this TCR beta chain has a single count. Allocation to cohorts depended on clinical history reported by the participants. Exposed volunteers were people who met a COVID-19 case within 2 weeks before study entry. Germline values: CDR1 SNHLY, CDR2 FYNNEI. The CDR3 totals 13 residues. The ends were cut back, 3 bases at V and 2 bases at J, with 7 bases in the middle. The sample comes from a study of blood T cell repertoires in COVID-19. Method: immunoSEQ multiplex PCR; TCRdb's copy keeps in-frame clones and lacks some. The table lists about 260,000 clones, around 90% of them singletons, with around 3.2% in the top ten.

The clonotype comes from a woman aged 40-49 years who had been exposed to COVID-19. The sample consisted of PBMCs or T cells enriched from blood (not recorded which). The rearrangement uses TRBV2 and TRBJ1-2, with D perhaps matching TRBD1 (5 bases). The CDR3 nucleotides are TGTGCCAGCAGTGAGGGGCAGAACTATGGCTACACCTTC. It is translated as CASSEGQNYGYTF. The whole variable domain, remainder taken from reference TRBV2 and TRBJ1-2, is EPEVTQTPSHQVTQMGQEVILRCVPISNHLYFYWYRQILGQKVEFLVSFYNNEISEKSEIFDDQFSVERPDGSNFTLKIRSTKLEDSAMYFCASSEGQNYGYTFGSGTRLTVV.